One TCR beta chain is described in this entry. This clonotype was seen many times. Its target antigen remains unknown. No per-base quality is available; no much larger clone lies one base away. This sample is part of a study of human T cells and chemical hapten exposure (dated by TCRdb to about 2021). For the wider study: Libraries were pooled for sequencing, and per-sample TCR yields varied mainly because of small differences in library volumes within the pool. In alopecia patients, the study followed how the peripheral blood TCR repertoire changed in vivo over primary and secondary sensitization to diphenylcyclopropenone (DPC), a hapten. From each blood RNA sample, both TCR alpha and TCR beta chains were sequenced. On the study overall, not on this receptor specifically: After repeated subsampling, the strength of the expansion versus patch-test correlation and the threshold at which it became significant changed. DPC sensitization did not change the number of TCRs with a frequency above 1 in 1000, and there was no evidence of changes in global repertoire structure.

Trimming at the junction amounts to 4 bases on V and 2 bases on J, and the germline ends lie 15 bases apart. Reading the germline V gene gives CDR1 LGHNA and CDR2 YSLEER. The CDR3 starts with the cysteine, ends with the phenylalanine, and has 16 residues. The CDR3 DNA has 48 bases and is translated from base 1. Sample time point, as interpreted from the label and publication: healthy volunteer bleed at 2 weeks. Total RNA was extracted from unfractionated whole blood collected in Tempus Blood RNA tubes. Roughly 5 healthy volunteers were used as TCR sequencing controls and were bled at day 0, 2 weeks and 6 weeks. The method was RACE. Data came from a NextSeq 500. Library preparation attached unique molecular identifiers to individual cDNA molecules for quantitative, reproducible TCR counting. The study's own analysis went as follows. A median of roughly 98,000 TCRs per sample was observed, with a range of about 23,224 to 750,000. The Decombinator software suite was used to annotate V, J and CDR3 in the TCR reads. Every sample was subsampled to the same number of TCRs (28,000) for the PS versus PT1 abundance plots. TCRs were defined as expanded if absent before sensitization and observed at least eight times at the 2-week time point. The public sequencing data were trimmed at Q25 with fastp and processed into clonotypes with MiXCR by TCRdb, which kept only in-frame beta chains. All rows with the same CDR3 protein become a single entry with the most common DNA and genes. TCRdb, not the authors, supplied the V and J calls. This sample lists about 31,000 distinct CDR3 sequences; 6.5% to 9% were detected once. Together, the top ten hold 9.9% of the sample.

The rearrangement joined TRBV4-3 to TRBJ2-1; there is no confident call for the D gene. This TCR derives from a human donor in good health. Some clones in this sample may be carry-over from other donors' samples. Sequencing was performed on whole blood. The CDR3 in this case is CASSPTGDDPYNEQFF. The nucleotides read TGCGCCAGCAGCCCCACCGGAGACGATCCCTACAATGAGCAGTTCTTC.